This paragraph covers one T cell receptor (beta chain) sequence. This table comes from immunoSEQ multiplex PCR, and its TCRdb copy is limited to in-frame clones, with some not included. This sample has some 12,000 clones, with roughly 89% found just once. This record belongs to a study of T cell clonotyping in hematopoietic cell transplantation. CDR3 length: 15 residues. CDR1 LGHNA and CDR2 YNFKEQ come from the germline V gene. V lost 0 bases, J lost 2 bases, and 8 bases lay in between. The material sequenced was PBMCs, taken 100 days after allogeneic stem cell transplant. The TCR was taken from a female patient aged 60 to 70 who had an allogeneic stem cell transplant from an unrelated donor, so the T cells may come from the graft donor. Some clones in this sample may be carry-over from other donors' samples. The V call is TRBV4-2, the J call TRBJ1-5; D uncertain. CDR3 bases: TGTGCCAGCAGCCAAGATGGCCAACGCAATCAGCCCCAGCATTTT. It encodes CASSQDGQRNQPQHF.